The source of this TCR beta chain is a study of identical twins. Study outcomes and limitations: Out-of-frame sharing of TCR alpha in monozygotic twins was underestimated by models.

V was pared by 6 bases and J by 4 bases, with 21 bases between. The CDR3 runs 17 residues. On this clonotype itself: Its target is not known.

A universal primer site was created by template switching, with the cDNA bearing unique molecular identifiers. Each CDR3 protein gets one entry after TCRdb re-called the 5' RACE reads with MiXCR. The table includes about 550,000 distinct CDR3 sequences, more than 20% detected once. Separately, the same data were catalogued under a study of yellow fever vaccine responses in identical twins.

The source of this sequence is a woman aged 18-29 years in good health. The J gene is TRBJ2-2, the V gene TRBV12-3 or TRBV12-4; maybe TRBD2 (7 bases). Sequenced sample: CD4+ T cells sorted from blood. CDR3 loop: CASSTGGGGRLTGELFF. CDR3 DNA: TGTGCCAGCAGCACTGGGGGCGGGGGTAGACTCACCGGGGAGCTGTTTTTT.